The sequence of this TCR beta chain was determined in a study of CD8+CD57+ T cells in acquired aplastic anemia. Germline values: CDR1 SGHVS, CDR2 FQNEAQ. This CDR3 comprises 14 residues. Genomic DNA acted as the template from which TCR beta VDJ combination and CDR3 sequence profiling were carried out. One entry per CDR3 protein results from TCRdb running MiXCR on the reads. Of approximately 380,000 distinct CDR3 sequences in the sample, about two thirds were seen once. About this clonotype itself: A read error may produce the germline difference seen at one junction end.

This chain links TRBV7-8 with TRBJ1-4; a possible D gene is TRBD1 (5 bases). This receptor was taken from a human donor in good health, serving as a control. Sequencing used sorted CD4+, CD8+, or CD8+CD57+ T cells (not recorded which) from PBMCs. The DNA of the CDR3 is TGTGCCAGCAGCTTAGCGTTAAGGCGTGGGACTATGGGGTTT. It encodes CASSLALRRGTMGF.